This note documents a single TCR beta chain sequence. Antigen: not known. The entry originates in a study of response to subunit inactivated influenza vaccine. Trimming took off 0 bases at V and 3 bases at J, with 17 bases between the two ends. This CDR3 contains 17 residues. Per the germline V gene, CDR1 is MNHEY and CDR2 is SVGAGI. TCRdb re-analysed the RT-PCR reads in MiXCR, keeping a single row per CDR3 protein. The sample holds around 710,000 distinct CDR3 sequences; approximately 15% are singletons and the top ten take roughly 6.4%. Study-level points and caveats: T cells newly recruited by each seasonal influenza vaccination are few, the authors suggested.

This clonotype was sampled from a man aged 50-60 years who received an inactivated influenza vaccine. J is TRBJ1-1 and V is TRBV6-5; weak D call: TRBD1 (6 bases). The material sequenced was PBMCs from blood, taken 14 to 15 days before vaccination. CDR3 region: CASSYSRFRGWDTEAFF. In DNA form, the CDR3 reads TGTGCCAGCAGTTACTCGAGGTTCAGGGGATGGGACACTGAAGCTTTCTTT.